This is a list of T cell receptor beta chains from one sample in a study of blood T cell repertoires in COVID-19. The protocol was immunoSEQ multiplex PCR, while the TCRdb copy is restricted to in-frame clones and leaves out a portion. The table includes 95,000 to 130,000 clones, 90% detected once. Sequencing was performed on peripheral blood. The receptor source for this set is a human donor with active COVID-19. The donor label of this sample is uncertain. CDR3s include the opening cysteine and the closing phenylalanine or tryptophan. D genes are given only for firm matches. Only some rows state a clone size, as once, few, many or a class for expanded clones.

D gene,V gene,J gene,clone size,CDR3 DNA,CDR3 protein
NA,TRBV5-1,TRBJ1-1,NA,TGCGCCAGCACGAAAGCCGGGACACCGGCTACTGAAGCTTTCTTT,CASTKAGTPATEAFF
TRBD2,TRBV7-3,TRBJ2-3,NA,TGTGCCAGCAGCTTAAACCCCCCGAGTAGCGGGGGGCGCACAGATACGCAGTATTTT,CASSLNPPSSGGRTDTQYF
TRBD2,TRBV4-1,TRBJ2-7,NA,TGCGCCAGCAGCCAATCAGCGGGGACCACCTACGAGCAGTACTTC,CASSQSAGTTYEQYF
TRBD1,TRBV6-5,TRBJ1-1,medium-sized,TGTGCCAGCAGAGAGACAGGGCAGAACACTGAAGCTTTCTTT,CASRETGQNTEAFF
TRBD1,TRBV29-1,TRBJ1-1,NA,TGCAGCGTGGAACAGGGGGCTAGGACTGAAGCTTTCTTT,CSVEQGARTEAFF
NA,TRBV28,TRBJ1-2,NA,TGTGCCAGCAGTTTTAACAGGGACTATGGCTACACCTTC,CASSFNRDYGYTF
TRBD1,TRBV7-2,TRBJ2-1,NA,TGTGCCAGCAGCTTCGGGACAGCCACCTACAATGAGCAGTTCTTC,CASSFGTATYNEQFF
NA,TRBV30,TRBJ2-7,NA,TGTGCCTGGAGCCTCCGCCAGGGGTTTACGAGGGACGAGCAGTACTTC,CAWSLRQGFTRDEQYF
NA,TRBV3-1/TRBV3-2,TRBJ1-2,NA,TGTGCCAGCAGTCACACGCCCTATGGCTACACCTTC,CASSHTPYGYTF
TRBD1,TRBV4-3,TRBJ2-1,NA,TGCGCCAGCAGCCAACGACAGGGGGCCTACAATGAGCAGTTCTTC,CASSQRQGAYNEQFF
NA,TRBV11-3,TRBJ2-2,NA,TGTGCCAGCAGCTCCGGGGGATGGGGCGGGGAGCTGTTTTTT,CASSSGGWGGELFF
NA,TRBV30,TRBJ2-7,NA,TGTGCCTGGAGTGTATTTGGCGGTGAGTACGAGCAGTACTTC,CAWSVFGGEYEQYF
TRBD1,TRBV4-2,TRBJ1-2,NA,TGTGCCAGCAGCCAAGGGACAGGGGATGATGGCTACACCTTC,CASSQGTGDDGYTF
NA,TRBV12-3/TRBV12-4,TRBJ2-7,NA,TGTGCCAGCAGAGGACCCGACAGATACGAGCAGTACTTC,CASRGPDRYEQYF
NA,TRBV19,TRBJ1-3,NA,TGTGCCACCAGGGTCTCGGCAGGAAACACCATATATTTT,CATRVSAGNTIYF
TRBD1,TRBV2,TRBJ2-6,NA,TGTGCCAGCAGAATCGGGACAGGGGGCTCTGGGGCCAACGTCCTGACTTTC,CASRIGTGGSGANVLTF
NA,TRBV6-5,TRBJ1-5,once,TGTGCCAGCAGCGCTGAGGGCGATCAGCCCCAGCATTTT,CASSAEGDQPQHF
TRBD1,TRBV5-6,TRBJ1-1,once,TGTGCCAGCAGGGGTAGGGGGCGGAACACTCAAGCTTTCTTT,CASRGRGRNTQAFF
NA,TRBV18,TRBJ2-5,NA,TGTGCCAGCTCACTTGACGGAGTCCGACAAGAGACCCAGTACTTC,CASSLDGVRQETQYF
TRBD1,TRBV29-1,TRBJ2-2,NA,TGCAGCACCCGGACAGGGACCGGGGAGCTGTTTTTT,CSTRTGTGELFF
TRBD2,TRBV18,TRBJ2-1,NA,TGTGCCAGCTCCGAACTAGCGAATGAGCAGTTCTTC,CASSELANEQFF
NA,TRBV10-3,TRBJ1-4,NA,TGTGCCATCAGTGAGAGGGGGAGGGAAGGTGAAAAACTGTTTTTT,CAISERGREGEKLFF
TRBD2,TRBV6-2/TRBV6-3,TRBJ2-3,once,TGTGCCAGCAGTAGGACTAGCGCAGCAGATACGCAGTATTTT,CASSRTSAADTQYF
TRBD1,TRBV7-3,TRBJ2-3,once,TGTGCCAGCAGCTTAGAGAGGACAGGGTCAGATACGCAGTATTTT,CASSLERTGSDTQYF
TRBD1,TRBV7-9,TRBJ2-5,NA,TGTGCCAGCAGCTCCCAATGGGACAGGGGCGAGACCCAGTACTTC,CASSSQWDRGETQYF
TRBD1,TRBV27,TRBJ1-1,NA,TGTGCCAGCAGGAACAGGGGGGTCACTGAAGCTTTCTTT,CASRNRGVTEAFF